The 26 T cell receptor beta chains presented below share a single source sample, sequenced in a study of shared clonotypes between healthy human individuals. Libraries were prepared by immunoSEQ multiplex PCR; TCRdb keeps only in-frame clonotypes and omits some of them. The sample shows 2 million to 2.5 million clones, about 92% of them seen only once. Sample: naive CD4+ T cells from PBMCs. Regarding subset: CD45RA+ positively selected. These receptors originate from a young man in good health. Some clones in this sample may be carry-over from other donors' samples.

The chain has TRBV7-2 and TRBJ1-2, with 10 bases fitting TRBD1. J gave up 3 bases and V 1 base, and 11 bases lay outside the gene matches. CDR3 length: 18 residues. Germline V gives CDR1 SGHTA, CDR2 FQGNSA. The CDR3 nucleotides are TGTGCCAGCAGCTTAGTCGTTCCGCGACAGGGGGCACACTATGGCTACACCTTC. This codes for CASSLVVPRQGAHYGYTF.

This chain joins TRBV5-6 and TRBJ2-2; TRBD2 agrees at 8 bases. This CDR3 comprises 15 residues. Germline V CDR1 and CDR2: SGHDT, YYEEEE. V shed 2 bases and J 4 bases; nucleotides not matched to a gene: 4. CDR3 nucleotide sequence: TGTGCCAGCAGCTTCCCGGGAGGGGTCACCGGGGAGCTGTTTTTT. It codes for CASSFPGGVTGELFF.

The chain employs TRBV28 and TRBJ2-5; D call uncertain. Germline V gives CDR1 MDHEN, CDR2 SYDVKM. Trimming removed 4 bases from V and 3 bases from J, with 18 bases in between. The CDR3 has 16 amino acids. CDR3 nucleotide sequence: TGTGCCAGCAGTTGGAATAAATACGGAACCAAAGAGACCCAGTACTTC. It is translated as CASSWNKYGTKETQYF.

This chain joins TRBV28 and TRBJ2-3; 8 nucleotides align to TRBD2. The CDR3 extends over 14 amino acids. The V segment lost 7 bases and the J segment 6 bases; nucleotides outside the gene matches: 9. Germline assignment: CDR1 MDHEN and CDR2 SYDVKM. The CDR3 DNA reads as TGTGCCAGCACCGTAGCGGGGTCTGGGGATACGCAGTATTTT. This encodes CASTVAGSGDTQYF.

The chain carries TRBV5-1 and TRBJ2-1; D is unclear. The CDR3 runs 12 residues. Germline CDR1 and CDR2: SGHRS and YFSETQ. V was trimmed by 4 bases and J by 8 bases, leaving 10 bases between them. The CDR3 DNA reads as TGCGCCAGCAGCCAGTCCCTCTATGAGCAGTTCTTC. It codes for CASSQSLYEQFF.

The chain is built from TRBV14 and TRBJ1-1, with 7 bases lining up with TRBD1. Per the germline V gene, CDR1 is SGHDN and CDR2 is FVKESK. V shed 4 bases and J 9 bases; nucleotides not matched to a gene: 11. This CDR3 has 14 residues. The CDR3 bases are TGTGCCAGCAGCCGAATCCAGGGGGAGCAGAAAGCTTTCTTT. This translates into CASSRIQGEQKAFF.

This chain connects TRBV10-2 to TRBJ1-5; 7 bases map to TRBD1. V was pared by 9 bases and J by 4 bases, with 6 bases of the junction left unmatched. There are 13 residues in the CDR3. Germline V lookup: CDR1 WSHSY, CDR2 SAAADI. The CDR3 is CASTQGRNQPQHF. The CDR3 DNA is TGCGCCAGTACACAGGGGCGAAATCAGCCCCAGCATTTT.

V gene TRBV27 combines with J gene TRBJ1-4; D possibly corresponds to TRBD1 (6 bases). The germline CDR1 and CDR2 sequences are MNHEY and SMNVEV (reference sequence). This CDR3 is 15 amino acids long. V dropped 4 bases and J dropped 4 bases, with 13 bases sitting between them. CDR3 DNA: TGTGCCAGCAGTTCCGGACAGATACTTAATGAAAAACTGTTTTTT. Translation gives CASSSGQILNEKLFF.

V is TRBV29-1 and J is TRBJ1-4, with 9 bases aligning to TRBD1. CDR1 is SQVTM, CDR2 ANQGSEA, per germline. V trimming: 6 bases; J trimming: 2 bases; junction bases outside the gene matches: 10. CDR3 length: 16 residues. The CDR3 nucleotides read TGCAGCGTACTACCGGGACAGGGAGGGACTAATGAAAAACTGTTTTTT. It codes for CSVLPGQGGTNEKLFF.

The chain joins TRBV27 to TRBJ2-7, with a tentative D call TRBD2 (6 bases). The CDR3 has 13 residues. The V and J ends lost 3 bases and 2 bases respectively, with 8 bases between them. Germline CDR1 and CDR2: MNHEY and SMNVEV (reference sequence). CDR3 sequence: CASSLAGPYEQYF. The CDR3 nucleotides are TGTGCCAGCAGTTTGGCGGGACCCTACGAGCAGTACTTC.

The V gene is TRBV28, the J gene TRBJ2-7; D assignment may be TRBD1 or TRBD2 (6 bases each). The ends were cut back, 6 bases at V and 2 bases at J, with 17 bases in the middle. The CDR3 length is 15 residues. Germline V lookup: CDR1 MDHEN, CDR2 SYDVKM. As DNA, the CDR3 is TGTGCCAGCAGCCCGGGGGCAGCCAATACCTACGAGCAGTACTTC. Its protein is CASSPGAANTYEQYF.

CDR3 residues: CASKTTGGADTQYF. The CDR3 DNA reads as TGTGCCAGCAAAACCACAGGGGGCGCAGATACGCAGTATTTT. The J gene is TRBJ2-3, the V gene TRBV6-4, with TRBD1 matching over 9 bases. The ends lost 7 bases at V and 4 bases at J; junction bases unmatched: 6. The CDR3 consists of 14 residues. The germline V gene encodes CDR1 MRHNA and CDR2 SNTAGT.

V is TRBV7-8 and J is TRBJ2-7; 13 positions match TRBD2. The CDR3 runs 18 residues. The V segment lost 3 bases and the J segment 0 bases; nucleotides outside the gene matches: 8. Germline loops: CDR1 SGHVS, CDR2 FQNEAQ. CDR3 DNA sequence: TGTGCCAGCAGCTTGGGACTAGCGGGACCCATAAGCTCCTACGAGCAGTACTTC. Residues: CASSLGLAGPISSYEQYF.

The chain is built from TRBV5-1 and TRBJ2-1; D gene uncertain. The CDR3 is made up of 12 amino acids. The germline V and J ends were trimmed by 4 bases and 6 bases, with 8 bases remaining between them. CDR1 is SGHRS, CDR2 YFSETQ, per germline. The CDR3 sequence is CASSQVGNEQFF. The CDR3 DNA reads TGCGCCAGCAGCCAGGTGGGCAATGAGCAGTTCTTC.

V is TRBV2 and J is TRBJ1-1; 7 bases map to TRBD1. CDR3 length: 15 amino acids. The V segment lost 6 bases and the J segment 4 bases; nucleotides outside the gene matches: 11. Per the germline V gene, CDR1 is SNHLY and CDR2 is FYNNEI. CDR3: CASRMSTGDGTEAFF. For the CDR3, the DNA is TGTGCCAGCAGGATGAGCACAGGGGATGGCACTGAAGCTTTCTTT.

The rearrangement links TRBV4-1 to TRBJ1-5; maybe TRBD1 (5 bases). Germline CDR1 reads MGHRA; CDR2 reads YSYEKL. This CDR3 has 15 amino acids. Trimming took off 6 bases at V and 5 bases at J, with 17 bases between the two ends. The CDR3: CASRSVLGADQPQHF. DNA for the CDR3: TGCGCCAGCAGATCGGTCCTAGGGGCGGATCAGCCCCAGCATTTT.

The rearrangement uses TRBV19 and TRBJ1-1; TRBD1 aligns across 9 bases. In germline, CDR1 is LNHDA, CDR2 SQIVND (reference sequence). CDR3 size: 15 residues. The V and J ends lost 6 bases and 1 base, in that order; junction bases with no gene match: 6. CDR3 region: CASRSSGQGNTEAFF. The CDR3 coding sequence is TGTGCCAGTAGATCGTCGGGACAGGGGAACACTGAAGCTTTCTTT.

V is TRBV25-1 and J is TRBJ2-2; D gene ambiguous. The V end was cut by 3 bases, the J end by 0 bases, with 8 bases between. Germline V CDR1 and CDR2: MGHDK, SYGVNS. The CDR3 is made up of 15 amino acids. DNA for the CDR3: TGTGCCAGCAGTGAGGTGAACGCGAACACCGGGGAGCTGTTTTTT. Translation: CASSEVNANTGELFF.

DNA for the CDR3: TGTGCCAGCAGCTTAACCGGGACAGGGTACACCGGGGAGCTGTTTTTT. The encoded protein is CASSLTGTGYTGELFF. The rearrangement uses TRBV5-4 and TRBJ2-2; TRBD1 agrees at 9 bases. V was clipped by 2 bases and J by 3 bases; unmatched bases: 5. Germline-derived CDR1 and CDR2 are SGHNT and YYREEE (reference sequence). The CDR3 is 16 residues long.

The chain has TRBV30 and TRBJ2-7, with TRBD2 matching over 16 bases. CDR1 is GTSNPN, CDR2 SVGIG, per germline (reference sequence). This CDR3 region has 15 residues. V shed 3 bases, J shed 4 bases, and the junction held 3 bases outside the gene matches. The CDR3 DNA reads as TGTGCCTGGAGGCAGGGACTAGCGGGAGGGTACGAGCAGTACTTC. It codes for CAWRQGLAGGYEQYF. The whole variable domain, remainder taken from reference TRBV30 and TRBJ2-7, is SQTIHQWPATLVQPVGSPLSLECTVEGTSNPNLYWYRQAAGRGLQLLFYSVGIGQISSEVPQNLSASRPQDRQFILSSKKLLLSDSGFYLCAWRQGLAGGYEQYFGPGTRLTVT.

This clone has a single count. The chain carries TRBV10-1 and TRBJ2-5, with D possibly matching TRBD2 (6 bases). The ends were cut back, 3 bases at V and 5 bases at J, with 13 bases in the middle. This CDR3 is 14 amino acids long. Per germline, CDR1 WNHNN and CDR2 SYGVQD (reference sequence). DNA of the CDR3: TGCGCCAGCAGTGATGGCGGGGAGAGGGAGACCCAGTACTTC. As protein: CASSDGGERETQYF.

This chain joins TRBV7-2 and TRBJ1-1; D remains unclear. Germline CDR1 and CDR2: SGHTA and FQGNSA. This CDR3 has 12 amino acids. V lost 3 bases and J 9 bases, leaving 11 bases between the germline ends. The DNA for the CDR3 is TGTGCCAGCAGCTTGGTCGGGATCCAAGCTTTCTTT. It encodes CASSLVGIQAFF.

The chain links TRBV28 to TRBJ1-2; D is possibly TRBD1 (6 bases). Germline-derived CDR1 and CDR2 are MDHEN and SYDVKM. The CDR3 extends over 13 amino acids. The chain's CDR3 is CAGGGLRTYGYTF. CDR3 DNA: TGTGCAGGCGGGGGGCTCCGAACTTATGGCTACACCTTC.

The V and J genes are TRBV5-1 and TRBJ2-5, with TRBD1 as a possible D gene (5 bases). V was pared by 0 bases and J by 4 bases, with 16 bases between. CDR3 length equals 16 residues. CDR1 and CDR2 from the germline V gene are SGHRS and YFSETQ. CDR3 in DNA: TGCGCCAGCAGCTTGGCCCCCAGGGTATCGGGAGAGACCCAGTACTTC. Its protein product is CASSLAPRVSGETQYF. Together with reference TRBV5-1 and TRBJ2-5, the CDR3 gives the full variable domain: KAGVTQTPRYLIKTRGQQVTLSCSPISGHRSVSWYQQTPGQGLQFLFEYFSETQRNKGNFPGRFSGRQFSNSRSEMNVSTLELGDSALYLCASSLAPRVSGETQYFGPGTRLLVL.

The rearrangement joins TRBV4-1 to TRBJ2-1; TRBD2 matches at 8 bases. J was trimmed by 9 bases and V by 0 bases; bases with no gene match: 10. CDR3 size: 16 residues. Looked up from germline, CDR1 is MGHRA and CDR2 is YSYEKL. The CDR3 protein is CASSQDGSGRIGEQFF. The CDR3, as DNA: TGCGCCAGCAGCCAAGATGGCAGCGGGAGAATAGGTGAGCAGTTCTTC.

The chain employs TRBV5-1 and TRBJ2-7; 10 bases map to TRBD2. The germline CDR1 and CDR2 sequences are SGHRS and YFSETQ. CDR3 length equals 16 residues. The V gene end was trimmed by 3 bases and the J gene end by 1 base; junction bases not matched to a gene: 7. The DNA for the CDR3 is TGCGCCAGCAGCTCAAAAAGCGGGAGGGATTCCTACGAGCAGTACTTC. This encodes CASSSKSGRDSYEQYF.